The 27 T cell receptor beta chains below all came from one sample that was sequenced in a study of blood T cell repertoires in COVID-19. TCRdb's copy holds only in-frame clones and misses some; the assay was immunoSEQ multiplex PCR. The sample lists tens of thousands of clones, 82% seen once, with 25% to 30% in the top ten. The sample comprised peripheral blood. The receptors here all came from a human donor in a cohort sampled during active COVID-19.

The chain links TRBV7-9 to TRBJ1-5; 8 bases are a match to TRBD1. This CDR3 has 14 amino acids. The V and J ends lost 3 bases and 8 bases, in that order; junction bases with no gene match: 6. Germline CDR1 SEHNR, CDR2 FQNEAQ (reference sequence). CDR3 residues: CASSFGQGGEPQHF. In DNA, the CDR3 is TGTGCCAGCAGCTTCGGACAGGGAGGGGAGCCCCAGCATTTT.

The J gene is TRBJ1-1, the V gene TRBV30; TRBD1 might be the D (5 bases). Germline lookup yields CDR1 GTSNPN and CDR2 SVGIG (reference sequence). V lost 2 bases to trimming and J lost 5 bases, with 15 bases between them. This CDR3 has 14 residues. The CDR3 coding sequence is TGTGCCTGGAGTCAAGAAGGGGCTGGGACTGAAGCTTTCTTT. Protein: CAWSQEGAGTEAFF.

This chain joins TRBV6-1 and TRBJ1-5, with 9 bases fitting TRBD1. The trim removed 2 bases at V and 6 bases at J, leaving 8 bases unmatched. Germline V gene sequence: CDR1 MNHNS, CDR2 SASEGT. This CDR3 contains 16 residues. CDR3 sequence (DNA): TGTGCCAGCAGTGAAAGGGACAGGGAAGGGGCTCAGCCCCAGCATTTT. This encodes CASSERDREGAQPQHF.

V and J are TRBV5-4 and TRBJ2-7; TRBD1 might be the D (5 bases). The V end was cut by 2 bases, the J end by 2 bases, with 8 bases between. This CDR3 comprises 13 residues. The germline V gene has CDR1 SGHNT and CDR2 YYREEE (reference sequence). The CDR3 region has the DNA TGTGCCAGCAGCTTTGGGGCCACCTACGAGCAGTACTTC. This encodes CASSFGATYEQYF.

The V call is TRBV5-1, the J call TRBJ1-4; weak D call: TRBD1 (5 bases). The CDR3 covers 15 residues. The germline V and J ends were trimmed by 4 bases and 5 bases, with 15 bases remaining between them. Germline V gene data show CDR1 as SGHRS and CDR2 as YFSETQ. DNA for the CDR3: TGCGCCAGCAGCACCACCGACAGACCCAATGAAAAACTGTTTTTT. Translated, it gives CASSTTDRPNEKLFF. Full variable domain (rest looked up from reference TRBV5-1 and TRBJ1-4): KAGVTQTPRYLIKTRGQQVTLSCSPISGHRSVSWYQQTPGQGLQFLFEYFSETQRNKGNFPGRFSGRQFSNSRSEMNVSTLELGDSALYLCASSTTDRPNEKLFFGSGTQLSVL.

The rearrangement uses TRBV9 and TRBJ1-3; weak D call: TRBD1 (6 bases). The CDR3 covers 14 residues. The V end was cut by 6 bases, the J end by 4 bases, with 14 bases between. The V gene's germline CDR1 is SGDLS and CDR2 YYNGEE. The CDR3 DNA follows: TGTGCCAGCAACGAAAGGGGGTCCGGAAACACCATATATTTT. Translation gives CASNERGSGNTIYF. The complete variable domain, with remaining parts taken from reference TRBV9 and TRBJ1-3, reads DSGVTQTPKHLITATGQRVTLRCSPRSGDLSVYWYQQSLDQGLQFLIQYYNGEERAKGNILERFSAQQFPDLHSELNLSSLELGDSALYFCASNERGSGNTIYFGEGSWLTVV.

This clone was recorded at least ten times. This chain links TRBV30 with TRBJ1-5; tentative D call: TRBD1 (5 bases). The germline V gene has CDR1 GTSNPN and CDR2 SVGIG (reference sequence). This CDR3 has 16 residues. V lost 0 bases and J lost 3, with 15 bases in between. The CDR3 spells CAWSVHRGVDNQPQHF. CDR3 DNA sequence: TGTGCCTGGAGTGTACACCGGGGGGTGGACAATCAGCCCCAGCATTTT.

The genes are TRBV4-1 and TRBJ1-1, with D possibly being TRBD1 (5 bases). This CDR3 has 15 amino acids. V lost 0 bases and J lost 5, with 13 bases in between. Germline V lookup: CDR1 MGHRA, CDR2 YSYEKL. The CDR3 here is CASSQDAWGGTEAFF. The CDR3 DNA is TGCGCCAGCAGCCAAGATGCCTGGGGGGGTACTGAAGCTTTCTTT.

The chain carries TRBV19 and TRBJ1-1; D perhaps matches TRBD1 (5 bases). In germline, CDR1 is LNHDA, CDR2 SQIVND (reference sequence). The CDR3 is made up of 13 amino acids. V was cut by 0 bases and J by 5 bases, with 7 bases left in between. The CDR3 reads CASSIDRGTEAFF. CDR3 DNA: TGTGCCAGTAGTATAGATCGGGGGACTGAAGCTTTCTTT.

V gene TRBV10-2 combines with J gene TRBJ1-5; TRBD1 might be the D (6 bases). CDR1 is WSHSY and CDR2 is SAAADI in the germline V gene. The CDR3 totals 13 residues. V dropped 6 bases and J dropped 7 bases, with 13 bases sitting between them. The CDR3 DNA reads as TGCGCCAGCAGGCCAGGGGTAGGGCAGCCCCAGCATTTT. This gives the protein CASRPGVGQPQHF.

In nucleotides, the CDR3 is TGTGCCAGCAGTGAACGAGGCGGCGGGGGCCTCTCCTACGAGCAGTACTTC. Amino acid sequence: CASSERGGGGLSYEQYF. This chain uses TRBV6-1 with TRBJ2-7; a possible D gene is TRBD2 (7 bases). The CDR3 consists of 17 residues. V was trimmed by 2 bases and J by 0 bases, leaving 17 bases between them. Germline V gene sequence: CDR1 MNHNS, CDR2 SASEGT.

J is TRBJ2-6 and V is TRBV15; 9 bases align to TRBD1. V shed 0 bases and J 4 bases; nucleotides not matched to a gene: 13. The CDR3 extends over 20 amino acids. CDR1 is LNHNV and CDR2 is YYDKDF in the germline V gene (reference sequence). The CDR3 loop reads CATSRDKGQGPGDGANVLTF. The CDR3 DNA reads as TGTGCCACCAGCAGAGATAAGGGACAGGGTCCGGGTGACGGGGCCAACGTCCTGACTTTC.

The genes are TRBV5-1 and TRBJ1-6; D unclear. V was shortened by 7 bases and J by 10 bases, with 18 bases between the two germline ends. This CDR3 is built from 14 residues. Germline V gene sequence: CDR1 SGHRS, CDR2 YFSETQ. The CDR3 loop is CASALLTGESPLHF. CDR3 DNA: TGCGCCAGCGCCCTCCTAACCGGGGAGTCACCCCTCCACTTT.

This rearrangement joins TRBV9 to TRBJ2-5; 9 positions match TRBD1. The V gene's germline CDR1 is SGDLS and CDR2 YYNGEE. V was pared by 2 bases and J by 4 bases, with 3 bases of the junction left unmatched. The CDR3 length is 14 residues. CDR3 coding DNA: TGTGCCAGCAGCGTGGGACAGGGAGGAGAGACCCAGTACTTC. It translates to CASSVGQGGETQYF.

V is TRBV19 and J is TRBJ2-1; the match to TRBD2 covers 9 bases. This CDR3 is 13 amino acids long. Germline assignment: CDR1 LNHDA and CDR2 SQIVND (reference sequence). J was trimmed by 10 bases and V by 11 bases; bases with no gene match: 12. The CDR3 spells CAGSPAGGREQFF. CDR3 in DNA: TGTGCCGGTTCTCCTGCGGGGGGGCGCGAGCAGTTCTTC.

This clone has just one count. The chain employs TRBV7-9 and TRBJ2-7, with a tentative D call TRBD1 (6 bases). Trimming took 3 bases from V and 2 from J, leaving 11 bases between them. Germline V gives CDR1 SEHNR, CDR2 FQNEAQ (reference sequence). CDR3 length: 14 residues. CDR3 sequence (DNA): TGTGCCAGCAGCTTCTTACAGGGTCCCTACGAGCAGTACTTC. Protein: CASSFLQGPYEQYF.

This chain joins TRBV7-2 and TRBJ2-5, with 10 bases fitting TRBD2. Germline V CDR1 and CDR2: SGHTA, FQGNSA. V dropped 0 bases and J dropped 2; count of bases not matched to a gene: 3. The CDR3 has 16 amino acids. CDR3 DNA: TGTGCCAGCAGCTTAGCGGCTAGCGGGGGTCAAGAGACCCAGTACTTC. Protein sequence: CASSLAASGGQETQYF.

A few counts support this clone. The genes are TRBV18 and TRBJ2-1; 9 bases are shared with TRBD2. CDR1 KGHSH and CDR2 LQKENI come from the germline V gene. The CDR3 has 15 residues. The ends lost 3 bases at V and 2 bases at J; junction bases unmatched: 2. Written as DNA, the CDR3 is TGTGCCAGCTCACCGGGCGGGGGGGCCTACAATGAGCAGTTCTTC. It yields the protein CASSPGGGAYNEQFF.

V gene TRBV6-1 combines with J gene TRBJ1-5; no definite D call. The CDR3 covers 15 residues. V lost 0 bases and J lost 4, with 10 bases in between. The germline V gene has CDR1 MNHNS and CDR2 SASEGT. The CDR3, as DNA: TGTGCCAGCAGTGAAGCGGGCCCTCTAAATCAGCCCCAGCATTTT. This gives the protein CASSEAGPLNQPQHF.

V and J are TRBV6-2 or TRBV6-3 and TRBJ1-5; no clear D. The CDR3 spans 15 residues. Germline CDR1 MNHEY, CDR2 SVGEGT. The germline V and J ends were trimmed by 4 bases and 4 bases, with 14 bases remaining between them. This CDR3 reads CASSSPGGSNQPQHF. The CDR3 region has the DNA TGTGCCAGCAGTTCCCCCGGCGGGTCGAATCAGCCCCAGCATTTT.

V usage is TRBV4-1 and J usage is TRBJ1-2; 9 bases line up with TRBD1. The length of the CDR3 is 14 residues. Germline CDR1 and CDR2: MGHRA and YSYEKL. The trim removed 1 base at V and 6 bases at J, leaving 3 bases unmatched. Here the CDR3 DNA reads TGCGCCAGCAGCCAAGGGGACAGGGAAAATGGCTACACCTTC. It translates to CASSQGDRENGYTF.

The CDR3 coding sequence is TGCGCCAGCAGTGGGCCGGGACTAGCGGGAGTCAATGAGCAGTTCTTC. Its protein is CASSGPGLAGVNEQFF. The chain carries TRBV10-1 and TRBJ2-1; 14 bases line up with TRBD2. The CDR3 sequence is 16 residues long. V shed 4 bases, J shed 6 bases, and the junction held 5 bases outside the gene matches. Germline values: CDR1 WNHNN, CDR2 SYGVQD (reference sequence).

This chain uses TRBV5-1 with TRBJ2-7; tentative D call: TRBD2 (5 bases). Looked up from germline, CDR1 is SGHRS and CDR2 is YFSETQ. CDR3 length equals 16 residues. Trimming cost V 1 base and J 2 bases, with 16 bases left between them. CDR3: CASSLLFGLSPYEQYF. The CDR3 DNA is TGCGCCAGCAGCTTGCTTTTCGGACTTAGCCCCTACGAGCAGTACTTC.

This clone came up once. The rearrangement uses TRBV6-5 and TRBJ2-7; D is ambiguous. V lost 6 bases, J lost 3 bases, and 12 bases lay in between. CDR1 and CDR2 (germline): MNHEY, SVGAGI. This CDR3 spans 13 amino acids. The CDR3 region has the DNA TGTGCCAGCAGCGGAGATCGAAACTACGAGCAGTACTTC. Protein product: CASSGDRNYEQYF.

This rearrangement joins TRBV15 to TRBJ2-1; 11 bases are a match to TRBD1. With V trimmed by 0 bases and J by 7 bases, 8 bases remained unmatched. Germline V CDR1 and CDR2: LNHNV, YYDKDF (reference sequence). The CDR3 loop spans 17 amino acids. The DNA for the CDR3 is TGTGCCACCAGCAGAGAGCCGGGACAGGGGGTCGGTAATGAGCAGTTCTTC. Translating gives CATSREPGQGVGNEQFF.

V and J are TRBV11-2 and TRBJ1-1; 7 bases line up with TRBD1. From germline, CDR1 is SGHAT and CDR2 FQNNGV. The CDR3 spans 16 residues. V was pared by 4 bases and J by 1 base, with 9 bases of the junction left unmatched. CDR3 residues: CASSSVTGKPNTEAFF. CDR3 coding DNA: TGTGCCAGCAGCTCCGTGACAGGGAAGCCGAACACTGAAGCTTTCTTT.

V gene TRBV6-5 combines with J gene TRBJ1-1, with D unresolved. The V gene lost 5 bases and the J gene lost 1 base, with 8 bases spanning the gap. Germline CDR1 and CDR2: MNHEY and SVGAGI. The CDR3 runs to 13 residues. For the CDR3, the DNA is TGTGCCAGCAGTCCGATCAGGAACACTGAAGCTTTCTTT. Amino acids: CASSPIRNTEAFF.